The 29 T cell receptor beta chains given below trace back to one sample, sequenced in a study of T cell repertoires in cytomegalovirus infection. TCRdb fed the reads into MiXCR, producing one record per CDR3 protein. This table holds about 260,000 distinct CDR3 sequences, approximately 8.3% found once. The specimen sequenced was PBMCs. Receptors originate from a human donor in good health (CMV status not recorded). Some clones in this sample may be carry-over from other donors' samples.

In this sample, this clonotype turned up a few times. The chain links TRBV7-2 to TRBJ1-4, with D unresolved. V was pared by 4 bases and J by 2 bases, with 11 bases between. The CDR3 is 15 amino acids. From germline, CDR1 is SGHTA and CDR2 FQGNSA. In nucleotides, the CDR3 is TGTGCCAGCAGCTCTACACGTCTGACTAATGAAAAACTGTTTTTT. Protein product: CASSSTRLTNEKLFF. The complete variable domain, with remaining parts taken from reference TRBV7-2 and TRBJ1-4, reads GAGVSQSPSNKVTEKGKDVELRCDPISGHTALYWYRQSLGQGLEFLIYFQGNSAPDKSGLPSDRFSAERTGGSVSTLTIQRTQQEDSAVYLCASSSTRLTNEKLFFGSGTQLSVL.

This clonotype was seen many times. The chain carries TRBV24-1 and TRBJ2-5; maybe TRBD1 (6 bases). V lost 3 bases to trimming and J lost 4 bases, with 11 bases between them. Germline V gene sequence: CDR1 KGHDR, CDR2 SFDVKD. There are 14 residues in the CDR3. The CDR3 loop is CATSDQGLGETQYF. The CDR3 nucleotides read TGTGCCACCAGTGATCAGGGGTTGGGAGAGACCCAGTACTTC.

The gene calls are TRBV7-8 and TRBJ2-5, with TRBD2 matching over 16 bases. Germline-derived CDR1 and CDR2 are SGHVS and FQNEAQ. V shed 5 bases, J shed 5 bases, and the junction held 8 bases outside the gene matches. There are 17 residues in the CDR3. The CDR3 DNA reads as TGTGCCAGCAGCCCTGGGACTAGCGGGAGGGCCCAGGAGACCCAGTACTTC. It yields the protein CASSPGTSGRAQETQYF.

This clonotype showed up many times. The gene calls are TRBV28 and TRBJ2-1; TRBD1 aligns across 8 bases. J was trimmed by 4 bases and V by 6 bases; bases with no gene match: 8. The CDR3 loop spans 15 amino acids. Germline CDR1 is MDHEN and CDR2 is SYDVKM. The CDR3 nucleotides read TGTGCCAGCAGGCCCGAGGACAGGGATTACAATGAGCAGTTCTTC. The encoded protein is CASRPEDRDYNEQFF.

V gene TRBV11-2 combines with J gene TRBJ2-7; D possibly uses TRBD1 or TRBD2 (5 bases each). Looked up from germline, CDR1 is SGHAT and CDR2 is FQNNGV. Trimming took 5 bases from V and 0 from J, leaving 14 bases between them. The CDR3 spans 15 residues. CDR3: CASSPRDGRSYEQYF. The CDR3 DNA follows: TGTGCCAGCAGCCCCCGGGACGGCCGCTCCTACGAGCAGTACTTC. The variable domain in full, completed from reference TRBV11-2 and TRBJ2-7, reads EAGVAQSPRYKIIEKRQSVAFWCNPISGHATLYWYQQILGQGPKLLIQFQNNGVVDDSQLPKDRFSAERLKGVDSTLKIQPAKLEDSAVYLCASSPRDGRSYEQYFGPGTRLTVT.

This clonotype has just a few counts. The rearrangement joins TRBV4-2 to TRBJ1-6; TRBD1 matches 8 bases. Trimming removed 5 bases from V and 9 bases from J; junction bases left unmatched: 9. This CDR3 contains 15 residues. Germline V gene sequence: CDR1 LGHNA, CDR2 YNFKEQ. In DNA form, the CDR3 reads TGTGCCAGCAGCGACCCCTGGCAGGGGGCTTCACCCCTCCACTTT. Amino acid sequence: CASSDPWQGASPLHF.

This clonotype came up many times. The chain joins TRBV7-8 to TRBJ2-1, with TRBD1 identical over 7 bases. Losses at the gene ends were 6 bases for V and 5 bases for J; bases not matched to a gene: 10. This CDR3 has 15 amino acids. CDR1 and CDR2 (germline): SGHVS, FQNEAQ. The CDR3 region is CASSPRDRNHNEQFF. In nucleotides, the CDR3 is TGTGCCAGCAGTCCCCGGGACAGAAATCACAATGAGCAGTTCTTC.

This clonotype was counted many times. The chain employs TRBV7-2 and TRBJ1-2; D is unresolved. Trimming removed 0 bases from V and 3 bases from J, with 14 bases in between. The CDR3 runs to 16 residues. CDR1 and CDR2 from the germline V gene are SGHTA and FQGNSA. The CDR3 sequence: CASSLAYWNRDYGYTF. The CDR3, as DNA: TGTGCCAGCAGCTTAGCTTATTGGAACCGGGACTATGGCTACACCTTC.

Only a few counts were recorded for this clonotype. This sequence joins TRBV7-8 and TRBJ1-4; 9 bases align to TRBD1. This CDR3 comprises 15 residues. Trimming at V came to 5 bases and at J to 4 bases, leaving 5 bases not matched to a gene. Germline V CDR1 and CDR2: SGHVS, FQNEAQ. This CDR3 is CASSPGQGGNEKLFF. The CDR3 DNA is TGTGCCAGCAGCCCGGGACAGGGCGGTAATGAAAAACTGTTTTTT.

The sample holds a few counts of this clonotype. The V gene is TRBV11-3, the J gene TRBJ2-2, with 7 positions matching TRBD1. The CDR3 has 15 amino acids. With V trimmed by 5 bases and J by 2 bases, 5 bases remained unmatched. Germline loops: CDR1 SGHNT, CDR2 YENEEA. CDR3 amino acids: CASSPGTVNTGELFF. CDR3 nucleotides: TGTGCCAGCAGCCCCGGGACAGTCAACACCGGGGAGCTGTTTTTT.

This clonotype was counted ten times or more. The V gene is TRBV19, the J gene TRBJ1-3, with D hard to call. The germline V gene encodes CDR1 LNHDA and CDR2 SQIVND (reference sequence). Trimming cost V 3 bases and J 0 bases, with 12 bases left between them. This CDR3 spans 16 amino acids. The CDR3 DNA sequence: TGTGCCAGTAGTATTGTCGGAGTAAGCTCTGGAAACACCATATATTTT. The encoded protein is CASSIVGVSSGNTIYF.

This clonotype was counted at least ten times. In DNA form, the CDR3 reads TGTGCCAGCAGTGGAAGGACTAGCGGGAGTTCAGATACGCAGTATTTT. Translated: CASSGRTSGSSDTQYF. The rearrangement uses TRBV6-1 and TRBJ2-3; 13 nucleotides align to TRBD2. J gave up 4 bases and V 4 bases, and 5 bases lay outside the gene matches. CDR3 length: 16 residues. Germline values: CDR1 MNHNS, CDR2 SASEGT.

The rearrangement uses TRBV29-1 and TRBJ2-2; D is perhaps TRBD2 (6 bases). The CDR3 runs 16 residues. Germline CDR1 and CDR2: SQVTM and ANQGSEA. V was trimmed by 3 bases and J by 4 bases, leaving 18 bases between them. CDR3: CSVEARASEGTGELFF. DNA of the CDR3: TGCAGCGTTGAGGCCCGGGCTTCGGAGGGCACCGGGGAGCTGTTTTTT.

This clonotype was observed many times. The chain combines TRBV4-1 with TRBJ2-7; 11 bases map to TRBD1. CDR3 length equals 15 residues. From germline, CDR1 is MGHRA and CDR2 YSYEKL. J gave up 3 bases and V 3 bases, and 4 bases lay outside the gene matches. CDR3 region: CASSHSGQGVYEQYF. CDR3 coding DNA: TGCGCCAGCAGCCACTCGGGACAGGGGGTCTACGAGCAGTACTTC.

This clonotype was seen ten or more times. The chain has TRBV7-2 and TRBJ1-1; D call uncertain. Trimming stripped 4 bases from V and 4 bases from J, with 7 bases between. Germline values: CDR1 SGHTA, CDR2 FQGNSA. The length of the CDR3 is 12 residues. The CDR3 DNA follows: TGTGCCAGCAGCTCCAGTTTCACTGAAGCTTTCTTT. This translates into CASSSSFTEAFF.

The V call is TRBV25-1, the J call TRBJ1-2, with D possibly being TRBD1 (5 bases). The CDR3 extends over 14 amino acids. Germline assignment: CDR1 MGHDK and CDR2 SYGVNS. Trimming removed 1 base at V and 3 bases at J, with 9 bases between. DNA of the CDR3: TGTGCCAGCAGTGAATCCGGGGCTTACTATGGCTACACCTTC. Protein sequence: CASSESGAYYGYTF.

The rearrangement links TRBV28 to TRBJ1-2; possible D gene TRBD1, 6 bases. CDR1 MDHEN and CDR2 SYDVKM come from the germline V gene. V was cut by 2 bases and J by 6 bases, with 13 bases left in between. CDR3 size: 14 residues. The CDR3 nucleotides are TGTGCCAGCAGTTTAGCGTCGGGGGGCCATGGCTACACCTTC. Translated, it gives CASSLASGGHGYTF.

This clonotype came up many times. The chain couples TRBV7-9 to TRBJ1-5; D may be TRBD1 (6 bases). In germline, CDR1 is SEHNR, CDR2 FQNEAQ (reference sequence). The CDR3 has 14 amino acids. Trimming shortened V by 10 bases and J by 2 bases, and 15 bases separated the two germline ends. CDR3 region: CAIDGGFGNQPQHF. The DNA for the CDR3 is TGTGCCATCGACGGGGGCTTTGGCAATCAGCCCCAGCATTTT.

This clonotype was detected only a few times. The V and J genes are TRBV7-2 and TRBJ2-3; possible D gene TRBD2, 6 bases. Germline lookup yields CDR1 SGHTA and CDR2 FQGNSA. Deletions cut 3 bases from V and 0 bases from J, with 10 bases between. CDR3 length: 15 amino acids. CDR3 region: CASSFGGVSTDTQYF. For the CDR3, the DNA is TGTGCCAGCAGCTTCGGAGGGGTGAGCACAGATACGCAGTATTTT.

In this sample, this clonotype turned up many times. This chain uses TRBV12-3 or TRBV12-4 with TRBJ1-4; no definite D call. The CDR3 consists of 16 residues. Trimming cost V 5 bases and J 0 bases, with 13 bases left between them. CDR3: CASSPVGVATNEKLFF. DNA of the CDR3: TGTGCCAGCAGTCCCGTCGGGGTGGCAACTAATGAAAAACTGTTTTTT.

This clonotype appeared many times. The chain links TRBV11-2 to TRBJ1-1; D call uncertain. V lost 3 bases to trimming and J lost 0 bases, with 5 bases between them. CDR1 SGHAT and CDR2 FQNNGV come from the germline V gene. The CDR3 runs to 13 residues. CDR3 amino acids: CASSFEVNTEAFF. In nucleotides, the CDR3 is TGTGCCAGCAGCTTTGAGGTGAACACTGAAGCTTTCTTT.

A remark on this clonotype: A much more abundant neighbour one base away suggests this may be a read error. This chain uses TRBV7-2 with TRBJ2-2, with D perhaps TRBD1 (5 bases). The CDR3 totals 13 residues. The germline gives CDR1 SGHTA, CDR2 FQGNSA. The V and J ends lost 2 bases and 7 bases respectively, with 8 bases between them. This CDR3 reads CASSLKDIGELFF. CDR3 coding DNA: TGTGCCAGCAGCTTAAAGGACATCGGGGAGCTGTTTTTT.

Ten or more counts support this clonotype. The CDR3 sequence is CASSLAGLAGVGANVLTF. The CDR3 DNA reads TGTGCCAGCAGCTTAGCAGGACTAGCGGGGGTTGGGGCCAACGTCCTGACTTTC. The V gene is TRBV7-2, the J gene TRBJ2-6; TRBD2 matches at 13 bases. Germline assignment: CDR1 SGHTA and CDR2 FQGNSA. J lost 3 bases, V lost 0 bases, and 2 bases had no gene match. This CDR3 has 18 residues.

Many counts were recorded for this clonotype. J is TRBJ2-1 and V is TRBV20-1; TRBD1 might be the D (6 bases). CDR1 DFQATT and CDR2 SNEGSKA come from the germline V gene (reference sequence). This CDR3 comprises 15 residues. V lost 5 bases, J lost 7 bases, and 21 bases lay in between. The CDR3 DNA sequence: TGCAGTGCTTTCGCAGGGGCCGGATTGAGGAATGAGCAGTTCTTC. It codes for CSAFAGAGLRNEQFF.

This clonotype was detected ten times or more. As DNA, the CDR3 is TGTGCCAGCAGCTTCCCCCGGACAGGGACGAACACCGGGGAGCTGTTTTTT. Its protein product is CASSFPRTGTNTGELFF. The chain carries TRBV7-2 and TRBJ2-2, with 8 bases fitting TRBD1. This CDR3 comprises 17 residues. Germline lookup yields CDR1 SGHTA and CDR2 FQGNSA. V was clipped by 3 bases and J by 0 bases; unmatched bases: 6. The whole variable domain, filled in from reference TRBV7-2 and TRBJ2-2, reads GAGVSQSPSNKVTEKGKDVELRCDPISGHTALYWYRQSLGQGLEFLIYFQGNSAPDKSGLPSDRFSAERTGGSVSTLTIQRTQQEDSAVYLCASSFPRTGTNTGELFFGEGSRLTVL.

This clonotype was detected ten times or more. The chain uses TRBV28 and TRBJ1-4; D uncertain. Germline-derived CDR1 and CDR2 are MDHEN and SYDVKM. The CDR3 length is 16 residues. V lost 5 bases and J 0 bases, leaving 13 bases between the germline ends. This chain's CDR3 is CASSRVTVATNEKLFF. In DNA form, the CDR3 reads TGTGCCAGCAGTCGAGTGACGGTTGCAACTAATGAAAAACTGTTTTTT.

This clonotype was detected many times. The gene calls are TRBV7-2 and TRBJ2-1; D perhaps matches TRBD2 (5 bases). In germline, CDR1 is SGHTA, CDR2 FQGNSA. Between the trimmed V and J ends, which lost 5 bases and 4 bases, there was a span of 9 bases. The CDR3 has 13 amino acids. As DNA, the CDR3 is TGTGCCAGCAGCGGCGCGGGTTACAATGAGCAGTTCTTC. Translating gives CASSGAGYNEQFF.

The table lists this clonotype with many counts. The chain combines TRBV7-2 with TRBJ1-1; the D gene is possibly TRBD1 (5 bases). The germline V gene has CDR1 SGHTA and CDR2 FQGNSA. V was clipped by 2 bases and J by 0 bases, with 28 bases between them. CDR3 size: 21 residues. The CDR3 region is CASSLRITGRGAYPMNTEAFF. In nucleotides, the CDR3 is TGTGCCAGCAGCTTACGCATTACGGGGAGAGGGGCTTACCCGATGAACACTGAAGCTTTCTTT.

This clonotype was seen many times. The CDR3 nucleotides are TGTGCCAGCAGCTCAGGGGCAAGCTCCTACGAGCAGTACTTC. Translation gives CASSSGASSYEQYF. This rearrangement joins TRBV11-2 to TRBJ2-7, with TRBD1 as a possible D gene (6 bases). The germline V and J ends were trimmed by 4 bases and 0 bases, with 10 bases remaining between them. CDR3 length: 14 residues. Germline V lookup: CDR1 SGHAT, CDR2 FQNNGV.